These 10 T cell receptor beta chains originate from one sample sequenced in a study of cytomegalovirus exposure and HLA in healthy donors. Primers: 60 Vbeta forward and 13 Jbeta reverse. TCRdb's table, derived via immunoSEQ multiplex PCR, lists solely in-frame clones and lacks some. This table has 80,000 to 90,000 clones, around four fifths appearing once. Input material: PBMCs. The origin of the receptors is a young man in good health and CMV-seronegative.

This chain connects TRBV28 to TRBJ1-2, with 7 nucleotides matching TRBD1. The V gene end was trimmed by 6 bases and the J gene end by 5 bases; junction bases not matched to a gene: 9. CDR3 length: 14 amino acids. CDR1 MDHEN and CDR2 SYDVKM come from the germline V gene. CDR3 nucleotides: TGTGCCAGCAGCTCCGGGACAGAAACATATGGCTACACCTTC. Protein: CASSSGTETYGYTF.

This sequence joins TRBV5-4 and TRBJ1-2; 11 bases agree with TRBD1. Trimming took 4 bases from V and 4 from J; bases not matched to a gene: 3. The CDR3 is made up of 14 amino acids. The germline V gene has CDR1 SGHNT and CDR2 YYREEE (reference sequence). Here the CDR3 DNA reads TGTGCCAGCAGCGCCGGGACAGGGGGCTATGGCTACACCTTC. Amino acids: CASSAGTGGYGYTF. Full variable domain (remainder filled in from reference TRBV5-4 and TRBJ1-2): ETGVTQSPTHLIKTRGQQVTLRCSSQSGHNTVSWYQQALGQGPQFIFQYYREEENGRGNFPPRFSGLQFPNYSSELNVNALELDDSALYLCASSAGTGGYGYTFGSGTRLTVV.

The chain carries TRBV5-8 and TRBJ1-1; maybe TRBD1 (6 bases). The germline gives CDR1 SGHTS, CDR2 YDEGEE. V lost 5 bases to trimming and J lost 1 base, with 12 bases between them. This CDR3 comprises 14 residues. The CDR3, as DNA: TGTGCCAGCAGAAAAGCAGGGGAGAACACTGAAGCTTTCTTT. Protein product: CASRKAGENTEAFF. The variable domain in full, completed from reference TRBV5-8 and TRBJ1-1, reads EAGVTQSPTHLIKTRGQQATLRCSPISGHTSVYWYQQALGLGLQFLLWYDEGEERNRGNFPPRFSGRQFPNYSSELNVNALELEDSALYLCASRKAGENTEAFFGQGTRLTVV.

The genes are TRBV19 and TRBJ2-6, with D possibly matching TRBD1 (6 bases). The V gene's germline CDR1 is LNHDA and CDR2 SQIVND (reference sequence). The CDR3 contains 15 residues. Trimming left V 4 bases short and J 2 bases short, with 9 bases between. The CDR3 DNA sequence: TGTGCCAGTAGTACCGGACAGCCTGGGGCCAACGTCCTGACTTTC. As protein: CASSTGQPGANVLTF. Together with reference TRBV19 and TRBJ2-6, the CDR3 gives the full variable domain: DGGITQSPKYLFRKEGQNVTLSCEQNLNHDAMYWYRQDPGQGLRLIYYSQIVNDFQKGDIAEGYSVSREKKESFPLTVTSAQKNPTAFYLCASSTGQPGANVLTFGAGSRLTVL.

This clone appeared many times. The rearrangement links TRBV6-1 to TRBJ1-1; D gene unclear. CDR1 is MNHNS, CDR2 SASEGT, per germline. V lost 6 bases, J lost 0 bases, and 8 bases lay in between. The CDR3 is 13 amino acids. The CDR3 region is CASRRTLNTEAFF. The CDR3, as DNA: TGTGCCAGCAGGCGGACTTTGAACACTGAAGCTTTCTTT.

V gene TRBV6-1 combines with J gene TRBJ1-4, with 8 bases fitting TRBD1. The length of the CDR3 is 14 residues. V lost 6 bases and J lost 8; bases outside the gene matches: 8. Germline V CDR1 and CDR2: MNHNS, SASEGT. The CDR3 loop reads CASRMDRVVEKLFF. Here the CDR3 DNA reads TGTGCCAGCAGGATGGACAGGGTCGTAGAAAAACTGTTTTTT.

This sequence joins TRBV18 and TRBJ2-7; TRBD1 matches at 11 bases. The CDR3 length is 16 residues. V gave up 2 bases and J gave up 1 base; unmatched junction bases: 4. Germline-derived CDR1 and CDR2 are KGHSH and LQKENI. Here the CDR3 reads CASSPGTGGSSYEQYF. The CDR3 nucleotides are TGTGCCAGCTCACCAGGGACAGGGGGTAGTTCCTACGAGCAGTACTTC.

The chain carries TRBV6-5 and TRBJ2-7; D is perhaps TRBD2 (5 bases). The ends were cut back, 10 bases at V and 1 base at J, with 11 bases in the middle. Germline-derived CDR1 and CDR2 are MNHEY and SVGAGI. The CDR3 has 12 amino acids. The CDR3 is CATRRGSYEQYF. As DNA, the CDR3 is TGTGCCACACGACGAGGGTCCTACGAGCAGTACTTC.

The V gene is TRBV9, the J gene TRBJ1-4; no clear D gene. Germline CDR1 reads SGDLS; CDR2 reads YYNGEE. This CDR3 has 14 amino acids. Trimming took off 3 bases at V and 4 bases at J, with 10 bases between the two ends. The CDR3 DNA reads TGTGCCAGCAGCGAACGGGTGAATAATGAAAAACTGTTTTTT. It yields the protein CASSERVNNEKLFF.

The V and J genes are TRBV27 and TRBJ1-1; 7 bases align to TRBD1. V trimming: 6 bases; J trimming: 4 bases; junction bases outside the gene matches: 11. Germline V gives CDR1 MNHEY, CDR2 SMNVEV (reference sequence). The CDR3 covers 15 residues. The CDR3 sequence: CASSRPQGGVTEAFF. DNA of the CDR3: TGTGCCAGCAGCCGGCCGCAGGGGGGAGTCACTGAAGCTTTCTTT.